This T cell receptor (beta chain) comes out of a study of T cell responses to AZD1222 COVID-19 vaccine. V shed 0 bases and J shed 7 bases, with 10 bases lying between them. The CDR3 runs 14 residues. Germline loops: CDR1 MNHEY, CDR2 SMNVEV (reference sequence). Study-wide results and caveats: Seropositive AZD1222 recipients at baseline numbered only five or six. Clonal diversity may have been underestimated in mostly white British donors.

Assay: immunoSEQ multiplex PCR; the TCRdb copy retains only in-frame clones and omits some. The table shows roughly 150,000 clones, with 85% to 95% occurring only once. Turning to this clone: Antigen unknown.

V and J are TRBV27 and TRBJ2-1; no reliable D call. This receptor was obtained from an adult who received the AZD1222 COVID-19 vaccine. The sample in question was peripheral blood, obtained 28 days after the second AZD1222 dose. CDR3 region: CASSLSPKINEQFF. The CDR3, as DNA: TGTGCCAGCAGTTTATCCCCTAAAATAAATGAGCAGTTCTTC.